This TCR beta chain was sequenced during a study of OX40 agonist ivuxolimab in advanced cancers. The study, taken as a whole, reports: More expanded clones were found, on average, in CD8+ than in CD4+ T cells.

Concerning this clone itself: The antigen is not known.

Sequencing used immunoSEQ multiplex PCR; TCRdb keeps in-frame clones, though not all of them. Here the sample spans tens of thousands of clones, 80% to 90% being singletons. V lost 0 bases and J lost 10; bases outside the gene matches: 19. The CDR3 spans 20 residues. CDR1 is SGHNT, CDR2 YYREEE, per germline (reference sequence). This sample comprised CD4+ or CD8+ T cells sorted from blood, obtained in a trial of the OX40 agonist ivuxolimab. This TCR was sampled from an adult with an advanced solid tumor such as melanoma, head and neck, liver or kidney cancer. The rearrangement uses TRBV5-4 and TRBJ2-1; 13 nucleotides match TRBD2. The CDR3 region is CASSLGTSGSLVMRVGEQFF. CDR3 nucleotide sequence: TGTGCCAGCAGCTTGGGGACTAGCGGGAGTCTGGTTATGAGGGTCGGGGAGCAGTTCTTC.